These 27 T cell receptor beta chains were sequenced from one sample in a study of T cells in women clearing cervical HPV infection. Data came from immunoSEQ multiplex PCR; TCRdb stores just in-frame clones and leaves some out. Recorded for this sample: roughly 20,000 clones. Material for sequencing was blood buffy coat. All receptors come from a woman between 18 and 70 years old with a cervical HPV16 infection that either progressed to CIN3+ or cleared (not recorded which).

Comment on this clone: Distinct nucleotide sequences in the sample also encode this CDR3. CDR3: CASAYRGQGDTIYF. The sequenced CDR3 bases are TGCGCCAGCGCATATCGGGGACAGGGAGACACC. The genes are TRBV5-1 and TRBJ1-3, with 9 bases matching TRBD1. The sequenced fragment ends 3 residues before the CDR3 boundary, so the rest is inferred from the germline J gene. Germline lookup yields CDR1 SGHRS and CDR2 YFSETQ. The CDR3 is made up of 14 amino acids. Trimming took 7 bases from V and 8 from J; bases not matched to a gene: 10.

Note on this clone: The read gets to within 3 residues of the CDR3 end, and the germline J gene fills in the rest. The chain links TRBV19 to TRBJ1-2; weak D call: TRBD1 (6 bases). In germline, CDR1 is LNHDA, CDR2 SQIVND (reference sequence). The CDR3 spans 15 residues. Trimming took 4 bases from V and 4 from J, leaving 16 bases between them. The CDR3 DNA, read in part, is TGTGCCAGTAGTAACACAGGGCTTAGAACCTATGGC. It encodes CASSNTGLRTYG. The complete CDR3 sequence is CASSNTGLRTYGYTF.

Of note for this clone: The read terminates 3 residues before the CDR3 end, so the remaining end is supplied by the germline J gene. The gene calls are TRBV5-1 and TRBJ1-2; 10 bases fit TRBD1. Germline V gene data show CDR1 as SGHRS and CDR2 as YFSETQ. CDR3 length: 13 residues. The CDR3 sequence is CASSSDRGNDYTF. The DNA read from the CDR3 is TGCGCCAGCAGCTCGGACAGGGGGAATGAC. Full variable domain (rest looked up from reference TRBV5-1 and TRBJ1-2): KAGVTQTPRYLIKTRGQQVTLSCSPISGHRSVSWYQQTPGQGLQFLFEYFSETQRNKGNFPGRFSGRQFSNSRSEMNVSTLELGDSALYLCASSSDRGNDYTFGSGTRLTVV.

CDR3 loop: CASSERRYGELFF. The sequenced part of the CDR3 DNA is TGTGCCAGCAGTGAACGCCGGTACGGGGAG. The chain has TRBV6-1 and TRBJ2-2; no clear D. The read terminates 3 residues before the CDR3 end, so the remaining end is supplied by the germline J gene. Germline CDR1 reads MNHNS; CDR2 reads SASEGT. The CDR3 consists of 13 residues. The V end was cut by 2 bases, the J end by 7 bases, with 8 bases between.

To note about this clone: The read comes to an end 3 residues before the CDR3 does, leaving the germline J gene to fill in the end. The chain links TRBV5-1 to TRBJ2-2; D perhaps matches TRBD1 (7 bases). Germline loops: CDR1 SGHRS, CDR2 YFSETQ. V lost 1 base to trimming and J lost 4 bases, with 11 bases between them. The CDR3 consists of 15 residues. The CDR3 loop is CASSLIQGGTGELFF. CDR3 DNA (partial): TGCGCCAGCAGCTTGATCCAGGGGGGCACCGGGGAG.

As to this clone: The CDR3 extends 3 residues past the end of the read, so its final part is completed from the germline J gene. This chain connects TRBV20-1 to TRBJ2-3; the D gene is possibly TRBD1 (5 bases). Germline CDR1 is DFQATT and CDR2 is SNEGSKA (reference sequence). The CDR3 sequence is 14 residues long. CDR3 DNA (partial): TGCAGTGCTAGAGATTTCGGCAGGGAAGAGACG. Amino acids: CSARDFGREET. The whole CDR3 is CSARDFGREETQYF.

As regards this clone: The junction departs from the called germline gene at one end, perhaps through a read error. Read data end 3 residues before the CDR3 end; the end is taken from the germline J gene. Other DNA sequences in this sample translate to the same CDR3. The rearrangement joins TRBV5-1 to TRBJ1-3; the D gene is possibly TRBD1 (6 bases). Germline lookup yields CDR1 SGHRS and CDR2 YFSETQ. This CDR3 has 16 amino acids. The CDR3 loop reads CASSLAGGSSGNTIYF. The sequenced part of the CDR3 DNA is TGCGCCAGCAGCTTGGCGGGGGGCTCCTCTGGAAACACA.

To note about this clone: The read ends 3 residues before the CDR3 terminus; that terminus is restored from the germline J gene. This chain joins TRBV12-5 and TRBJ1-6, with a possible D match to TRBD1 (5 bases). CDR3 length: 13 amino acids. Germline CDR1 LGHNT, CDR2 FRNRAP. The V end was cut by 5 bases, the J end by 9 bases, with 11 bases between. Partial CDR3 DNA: TGTGCTAGTGGTCCGGGGGGGAGTTCACCC. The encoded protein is CASGPGGSSP. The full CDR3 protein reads CASGPGGSSPLHF.

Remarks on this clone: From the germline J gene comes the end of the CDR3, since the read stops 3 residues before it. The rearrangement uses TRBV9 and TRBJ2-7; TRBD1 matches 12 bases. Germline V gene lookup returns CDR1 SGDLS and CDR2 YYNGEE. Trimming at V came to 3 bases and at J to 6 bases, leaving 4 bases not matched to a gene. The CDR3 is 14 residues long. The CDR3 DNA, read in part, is TGTGCCAGCAGCGCAGGGACAGGGGGCGGCGAG. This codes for CASSAGTGGGE. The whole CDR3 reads CASSAGTGGGEQYF.

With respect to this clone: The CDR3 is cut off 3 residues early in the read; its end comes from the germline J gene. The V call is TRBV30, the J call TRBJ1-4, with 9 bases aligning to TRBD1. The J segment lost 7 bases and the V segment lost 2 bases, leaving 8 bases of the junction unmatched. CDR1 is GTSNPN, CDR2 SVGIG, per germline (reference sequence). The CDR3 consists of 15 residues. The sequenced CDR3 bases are TGTGCCTGGAGTTTCGGGACAGGGAAGACTGAAAAA. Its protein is CAWSFGTGKTEK. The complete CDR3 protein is CAWSFGTGKTEKLFF.

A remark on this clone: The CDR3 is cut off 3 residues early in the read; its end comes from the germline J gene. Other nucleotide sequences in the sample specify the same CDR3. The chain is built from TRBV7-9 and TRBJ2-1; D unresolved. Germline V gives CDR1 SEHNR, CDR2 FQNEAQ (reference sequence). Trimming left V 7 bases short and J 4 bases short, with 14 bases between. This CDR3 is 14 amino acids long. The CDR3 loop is CASKASDQYNEQFF. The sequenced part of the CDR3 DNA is TGTGCCAGCAAGGCTTCCGATCAATACAATGAG. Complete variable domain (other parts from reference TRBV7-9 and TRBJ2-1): DTGVSQNPRHKITKRGQNVTFRCDPISEHNRLYWYRQTLGQGPEFLTYFQNEAQLEKSRLLSDRFSAERPKGSFSTLEIQRTEQGDSAMYLCASKASDQYNEQFFGPGTRLTVL.

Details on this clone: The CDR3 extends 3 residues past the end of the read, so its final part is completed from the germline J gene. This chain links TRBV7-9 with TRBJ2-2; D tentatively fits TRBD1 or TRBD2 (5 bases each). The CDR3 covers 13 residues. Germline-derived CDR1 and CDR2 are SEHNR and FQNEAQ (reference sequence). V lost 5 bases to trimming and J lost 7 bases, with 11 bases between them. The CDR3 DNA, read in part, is TGTGCCAGCAGCCGAGGGGTATACGGGGAG. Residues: CASSRGVYGE. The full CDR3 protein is CASSRGVYGELFF.

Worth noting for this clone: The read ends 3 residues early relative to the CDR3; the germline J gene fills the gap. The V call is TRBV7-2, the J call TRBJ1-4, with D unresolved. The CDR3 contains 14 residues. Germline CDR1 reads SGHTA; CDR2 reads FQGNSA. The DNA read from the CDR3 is TGTGCCAGCAGCTTAGCAGGTTTTAATTCACCA. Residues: CASSLAGFNSP. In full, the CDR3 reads CASSLAGFNSPLFF. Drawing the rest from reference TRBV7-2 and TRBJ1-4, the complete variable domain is GAGVSQSPSNKVTEKGKDVELRCDPISGHTALYWYRQSLGQGLEFLIYFQGNSAPDKSGLPSDRFSAERTGGSVSTLTIQRTQQEDSAVYLCASSLAGFNSPLFFGSGTQLSVL.

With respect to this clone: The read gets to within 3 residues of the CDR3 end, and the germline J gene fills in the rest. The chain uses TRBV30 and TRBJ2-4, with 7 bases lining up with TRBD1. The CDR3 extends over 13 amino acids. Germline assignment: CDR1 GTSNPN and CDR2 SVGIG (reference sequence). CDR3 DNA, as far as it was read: TGTGCCTGGGCTGACAGGGCGGGCTATGGT. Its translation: CAWADRAGYG. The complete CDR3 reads CAWADRAGYGQYF.

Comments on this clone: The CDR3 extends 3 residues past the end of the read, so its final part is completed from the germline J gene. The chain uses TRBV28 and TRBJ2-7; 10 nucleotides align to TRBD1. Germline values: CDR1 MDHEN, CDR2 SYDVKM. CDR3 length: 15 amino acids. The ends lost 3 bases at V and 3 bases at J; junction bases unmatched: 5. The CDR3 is CASSFSTGGSYEQYF. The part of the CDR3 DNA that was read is TGTGCCAGCAGTTTTTCGACAGGGGGCAGCTACGAG.

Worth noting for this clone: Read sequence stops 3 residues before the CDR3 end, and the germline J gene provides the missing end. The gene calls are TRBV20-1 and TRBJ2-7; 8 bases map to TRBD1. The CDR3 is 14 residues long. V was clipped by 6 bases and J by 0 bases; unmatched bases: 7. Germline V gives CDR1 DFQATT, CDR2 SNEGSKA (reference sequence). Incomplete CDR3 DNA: TGCAGTGCCGAACGGACAGGGAGCTCCTACGAG. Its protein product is CSAERTGSSYE. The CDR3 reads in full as CSAERTGSSYEQYF.

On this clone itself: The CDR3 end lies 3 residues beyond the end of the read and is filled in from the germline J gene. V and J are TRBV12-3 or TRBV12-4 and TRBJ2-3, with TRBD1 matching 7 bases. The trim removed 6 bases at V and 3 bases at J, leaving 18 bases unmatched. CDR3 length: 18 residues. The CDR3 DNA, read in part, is TGTGCCAGCAGCCCCCTTCGCGGACAGGACCTTCCGACAGATACG. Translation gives CASSPLRGQDLPTDT. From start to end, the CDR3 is CASSPLRGQDLPTDTQYF.

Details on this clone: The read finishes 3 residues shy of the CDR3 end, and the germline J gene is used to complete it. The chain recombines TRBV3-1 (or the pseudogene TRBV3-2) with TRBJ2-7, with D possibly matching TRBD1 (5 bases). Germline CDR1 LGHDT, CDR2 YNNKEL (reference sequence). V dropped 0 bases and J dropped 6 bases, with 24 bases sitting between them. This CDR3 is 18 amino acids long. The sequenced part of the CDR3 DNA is TGTGCCAGCAGCCAAGATCCCTACCAGGGCGGCAGCCCAGGCGAG. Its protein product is CASSQDPYQGGSPGE. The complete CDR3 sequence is CASSQDPYQGGSPGEQYF.

Incomplete CDR3 DNA: TGTGCTAGTGGCCCAGGGACAGCGCCAGACTATGGC. It specifies CASGPGTAPDYG. The entire CDR3 protein reads CASGPGTAPDYGYTF. The chain uses TRBV12-5 and TRBJ1-2, with TRBD1 matching over 7 bases. The read gets to within 3 residues of the CDR3 end, and the germline J gene fills in the rest. Losses at the gene ends were 6 bases for V and 3 bases for J; bases not matched to a gene: 10. Per germline, CDR1 LGHNT and CDR2 FRNRAP. The CDR3 loop spans 15 amino acids.

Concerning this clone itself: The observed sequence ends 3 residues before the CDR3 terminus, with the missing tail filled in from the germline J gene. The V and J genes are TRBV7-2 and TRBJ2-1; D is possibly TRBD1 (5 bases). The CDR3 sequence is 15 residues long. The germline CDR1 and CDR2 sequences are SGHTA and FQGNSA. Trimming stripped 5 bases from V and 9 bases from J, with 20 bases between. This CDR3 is CASSLTAPPYGEQFF. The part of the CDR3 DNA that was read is TGTGCCAGCAGCCTGACAGCTCCCCCCTACGGTGAG.

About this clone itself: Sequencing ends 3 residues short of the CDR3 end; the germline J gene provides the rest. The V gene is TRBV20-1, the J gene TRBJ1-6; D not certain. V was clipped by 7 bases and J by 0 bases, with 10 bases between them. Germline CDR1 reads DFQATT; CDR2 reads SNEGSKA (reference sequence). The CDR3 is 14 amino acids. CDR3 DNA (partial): TGCAGTGTCTTCGGTAGCTCCTATAATTCACCC. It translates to CSVFGSSYNSP. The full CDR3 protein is CSVFGSSYNSPLHF.

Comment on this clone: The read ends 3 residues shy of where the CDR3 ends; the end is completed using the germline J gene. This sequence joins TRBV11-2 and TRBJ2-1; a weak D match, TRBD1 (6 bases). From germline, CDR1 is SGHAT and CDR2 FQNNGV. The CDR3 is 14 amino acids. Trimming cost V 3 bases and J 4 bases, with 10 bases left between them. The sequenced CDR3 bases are TGTGCCAGCAGCTTCGGGGACATTTACAATGAG. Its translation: CASSFGDIYNE. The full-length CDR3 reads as CASSFGDIYNEQFF. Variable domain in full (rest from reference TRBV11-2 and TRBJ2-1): EAGVAQSPRYKIIEKRQSVAFWCNPISGHATLYWYQQILGQGPKLLIQFQNNGVVDDSQLPKDRFSAERLKGVDSTLKIQPAKLEDSAVYLCASSFGDIYNEQFFGPGTRLTVL.

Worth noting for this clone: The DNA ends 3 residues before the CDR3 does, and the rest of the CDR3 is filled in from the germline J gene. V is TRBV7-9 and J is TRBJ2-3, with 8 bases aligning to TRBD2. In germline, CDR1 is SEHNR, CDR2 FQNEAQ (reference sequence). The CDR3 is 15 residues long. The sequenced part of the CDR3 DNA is TGTGCCAGCAGCTCCACGGGGGGGATTCAAGAGACG. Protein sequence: CASSSTGGIQET. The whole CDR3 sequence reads CASSSTGGIQETQYF.

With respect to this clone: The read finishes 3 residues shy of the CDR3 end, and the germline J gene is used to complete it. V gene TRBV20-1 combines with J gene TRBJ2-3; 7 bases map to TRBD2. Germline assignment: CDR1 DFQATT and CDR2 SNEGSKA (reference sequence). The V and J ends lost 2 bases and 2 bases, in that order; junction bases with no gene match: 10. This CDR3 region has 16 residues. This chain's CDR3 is CSARSTPSGITDTQYF. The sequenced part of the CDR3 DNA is TGCAGTGCTAGAAGTACGCCTAGCGGAATCACAGATACG.

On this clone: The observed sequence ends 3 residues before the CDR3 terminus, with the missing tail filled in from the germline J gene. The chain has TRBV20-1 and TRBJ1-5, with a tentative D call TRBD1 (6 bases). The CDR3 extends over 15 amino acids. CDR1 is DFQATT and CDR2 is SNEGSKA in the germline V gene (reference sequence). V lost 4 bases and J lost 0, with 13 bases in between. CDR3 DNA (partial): TGCAGTGCTACCATCCAGGGGAATAGCAATCAGCCC. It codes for CSATIQGNSNQP. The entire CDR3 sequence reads CSATIQGNSNQPQHF.

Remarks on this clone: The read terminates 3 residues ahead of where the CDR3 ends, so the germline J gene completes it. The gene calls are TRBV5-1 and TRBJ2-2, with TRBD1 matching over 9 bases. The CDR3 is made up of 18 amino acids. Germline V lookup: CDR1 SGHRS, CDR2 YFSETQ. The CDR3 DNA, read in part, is TGCGCCACCAAGGAGGCGGGACAGGGCTTCTCTGGGGCCAACGTG. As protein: CATKEAGQGFSGANV. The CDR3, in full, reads CATKEAGQGFSGANVLFF.

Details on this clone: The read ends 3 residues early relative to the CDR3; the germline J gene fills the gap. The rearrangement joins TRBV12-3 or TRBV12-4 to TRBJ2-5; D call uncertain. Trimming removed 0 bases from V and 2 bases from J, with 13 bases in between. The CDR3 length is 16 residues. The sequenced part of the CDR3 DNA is TGTGCCAGCAGTTTAGCTACCCTCCTCGGGCAAGAGACC. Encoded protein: CASSLATLLGQET. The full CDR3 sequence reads CASSLATLLGQETQYF.